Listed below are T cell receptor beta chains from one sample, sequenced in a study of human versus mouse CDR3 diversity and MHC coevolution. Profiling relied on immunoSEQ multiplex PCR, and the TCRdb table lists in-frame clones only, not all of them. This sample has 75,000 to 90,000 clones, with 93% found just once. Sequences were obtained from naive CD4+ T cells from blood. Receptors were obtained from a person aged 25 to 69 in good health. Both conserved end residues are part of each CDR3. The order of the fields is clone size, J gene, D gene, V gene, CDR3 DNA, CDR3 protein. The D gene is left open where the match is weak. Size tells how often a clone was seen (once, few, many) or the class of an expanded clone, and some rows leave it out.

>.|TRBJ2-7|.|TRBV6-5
TGTGCCAGCAAAGGGGTCTCCTACGAGCAGTACTTC
CASKGVSYEQYF
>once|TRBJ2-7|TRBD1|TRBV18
TGTGCCAGCTCACCCAAAACAGGGGTCGAGCAGTACTTC
CASSPKTGVEQYF
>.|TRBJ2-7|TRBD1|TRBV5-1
TGCGCCAGCCACATGACCGGGACAGGGCCTTACGAGCAGTACTTC
CASHMTGTGPYEQYF
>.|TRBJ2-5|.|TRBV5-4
TGTGCCAGCAGCTTGGAAGGGGTGGAGACCCAGTACTTC
CASSLEGVETQYF
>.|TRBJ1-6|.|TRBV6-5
TGTGCCAGCAGCCAACAGTATAATTCACCCCTCCACTTT
CASSQQYNSPLHF
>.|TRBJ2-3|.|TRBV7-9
TGTGCCAGCACCAAACAGGGAGGCACAGATACGCAGTATTTT
CASTKQGGTDTQYF
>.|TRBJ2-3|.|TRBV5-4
TGTGCCAGCAGCTTGAGTGGTGAGCTCGGCACAGATACGCAGTATTTT
CASSLSGELGTDTQYF
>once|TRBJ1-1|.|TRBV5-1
TGCGCCAGCAGCTTGCAGGAATACACTGAAGCTTTCTTT
CASSLQEYTEAFF
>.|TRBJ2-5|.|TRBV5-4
TGTGCCAGCAGACTGCGGGGGCGGGGGGAGACCCAGTACTTC
CASRLRGRGETQYF
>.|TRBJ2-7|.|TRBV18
TGTGCCAGCTCACCGGGCAGGGTCTTGAACGAGCAGTACTTC
CASSPGRVLNEQYF
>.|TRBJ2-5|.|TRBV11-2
TGTGCCAGCAGCGTAGGGGTTTCTAGTCTAGCCGGGACCCAGTACTTC
CASSVGVSSLAGTQYF
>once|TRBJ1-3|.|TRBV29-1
TGCAGCGTTGAAAGGGGGGGATTCTCTGGAAACACCATATATTTT
CSVERGGFSGNTIYF
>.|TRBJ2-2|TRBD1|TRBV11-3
TGTGCCAGCAGCTTAGAAACAGGGGCCGGGGAGCTGTTTTTT
CASSLETGAGELFF
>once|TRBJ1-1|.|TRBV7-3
TGTGCCAGCAGCTTGAGCGGTGACCGTCTGAACACTGAAGCTTTCTTT
CASSLSGDRLNTEAFF
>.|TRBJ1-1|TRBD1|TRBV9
TGTGCCAGCAGCGTAGGAGCAGGGGGCAATACTGAAGCTTTCTTT
CASSVGAGGNTEAFF
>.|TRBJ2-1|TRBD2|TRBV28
TGTGCCAGCAGTTTGACCGGGACTAGCGGGATTAACGAGCAGTTCTTC
CASSLTGTSGINEQFF
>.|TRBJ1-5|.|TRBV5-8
TGTGCCAGCAGCTTGGGACAGGCTCTGGATCAGCCCCAGCATTTT
CASSLGQALDQPQHF
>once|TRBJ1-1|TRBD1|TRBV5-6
TGTGCCAGCAGCTTGCCGGGACAGGGGAACACTGAAGCTTTCTTT
CASSLPGQGNTEAFF
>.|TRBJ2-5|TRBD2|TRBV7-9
TGTGCCAGCAGCGTAACTAGCGGGAGACCAACCCGGAGCCAAGAGACCCAGTACTTC
CASSVTSGRPTRSQETQYF